These 28 T cell receptor beta chains came from one sample sequenced in a study of STAT5B mutations in CD4+ large granular lymphocyte leukemia. The protocol was immunoSEQ multiplex PCR, while the TCRdb copy is restricted to in-frame clones and leaves out a portion. The sample carries about 40,000 clones, approximately 88% recorded once. Sequencing was carried out using CD4+ T cells from blood buffy coats. These TCRs come from a human donor in good health.

The chain links TRBV4-1 to TRBJ1-1; 8 nucleotides line up with TRBD1. The CDR3 length is 15 residues. Looked up from germline, CDR1 is MGHRA and CDR2 is YSYEKL. Germline trimming cut 1 base from V and 5 bases from J; bases unmatched to any gene: 6. The DNA for the CDR3 is TGCGCCAGCAGCCAAGGAAATCAGGGGGCTACTGAAGCTTTCTTT. Translated: CASSQGNQGATEAFF.

This chain uses TRBV18 with TRBJ1-5; 7 nucleotides agree with TRBD1. V lost 3 bases to trimming and J lost 3 bases; unmatched junction nucleotides: 5. In germline, CDR1 is KGHSH, CDR2 LQKENI. The CDR3 covers 15 residues. For the CDR3, the DNA is TGTGCCAGCTCACCGGCCGGGACAGACAATCAGCCCCAGCATTTT. Translation: CASSPAGTDNQPQHF.

This clone occurred a few times. This chain links TRBV9 with TRBJ2-3, with 11 bases fitting TRBD2. Germline lookup yields CDR1 SGDLS and CDR2 YYNGEE. The CDR3 contains 16 residues. The V segment lost 4 bases and the J segment 6 bases; nucleotides outside the gene matches: 10. The DNA of the CDR3 is TGTGCCAGCAGCTCTGTTCTAGCGGGGGGTCCGGATACGCAGTATTTT. Its protein product is CASSSVLAGGPDTQYF.

The CDR3 DNA follows: TGTGCCAGCAGCTTGGCGGATAGTTCAGGGCCCCAAAACCAGCCCCAGCATTTT. Translating it yields CASSLADSSGPQNQPQHF. This rearrangement joins TRBV5-8 to TRBJ1-5; TRBD1 might be the D (5 bases). This CDR3 has 18 amino acids. V lost 0 bases and J lost 7, with 23 bases in between. Germline CDR1 is SGHTS and CDR2 is YDEGEE. The full variable domain, rest sourced from reference TRBV5-8 and TRBJ1-5, is EAGVTQSPTHLIKTRGQQATLRCSPISGHTSVYWYQQALGLGLQFLLWYDEGEERNRGNFPPRFSGRQFPNYSSELNVNALELEDSALYLCASSLADSSGPQNQPQHFGDGTRLSIL.

A few counts support this clone. The chain links TRBV5-4 to TRBJ1-2; D is possibly TRBD1 (6 bases). CDR1 and CDR2 from the germline V gene are SGHNT and YYREEE (reference sequence). The CDR3 covers 16 residues. Trimming stripped 6 bases from V and 7 bases from J, with 25 bases between. The CDR3: CASTTREWGAFLGYTF. The CDR3 bases are TGTGCCAGCACCACTCGAGAGTGGGGGGCTTTTCTTGGCTACACCTTC.

The gene calls are TRBV7-8 and TRBJ2-1, with a weak D call TRBD1 (6 bases). With 3 bases removed from V and 6 bases from J, the gap between germline ends came to 21 bases. The CDR3 contains 17 residues. CDR1 is SGHVS, CDR2 FQNEAQ, per germline. The CDR3 loop is CASSFRRRTVSGNEQFF. The CDR3 bases are TGTGCCAGCAGCTTCAGACGGCGGACAGTGTCCGGCAATGAGCAGTTCTTC.

The chain links TRBV28 to TRBJ1-1; D perhaps matches TRBD1 (5 bases). The CDR3 runs 15 residues. V lost 3 bases, J lost 1 base, and 12 bases lay in between. In germline, CDR1 is MDHEN, CDR2 SYDVKM. CDR3 in amino acids: CASSFYGAKNTEAFF. CDR3 in DNA: TGTGCCAGCAGTTTTTACGGGGCTAAGAACACTGAAGCTTTCTTT.

The chain combines TRBV5-4 with TRBJ1-6, with D unresolved. This CDR3 comprises 14 residues. The V and J ends lost 0 bases and 9 bases respectively, with 10 bases between them. Germline V lookup: CDR1 SGHNT, CDR2 YYREEE (reference sequence). This chain's CDR3 is CASSLDEFSSPLHF. In nucleotides, the CDR3 is TGTGCCAGCAGCTTGGACGAGTTCAGTTCACCCCTCCACTTT.

This chain links TRBV11-1 with TRBJ1-1; D remains unclear. The V end lost 5 bases, the J end lost 0 bases, and 10 bases lay between the germline ends. The CDR3 length is 14 residues. Germline CDR1 and CDR2: SGHAT and FQDESV (reference sequence). This CDR3 reads CASSPQEMNTEAFF. In DNA form, the CDR3 reads TGTGCCAGCAGCCCCCAGGAGATGAACACTGAAGCTTTCTTT.

V gene TRBV6-1 combines with J gene TRBJ1-2, with 9 bases fitting TRBD1. This CDR3 is built from 15 residues. J lost 13 bases, V lost 5 bases, and 17 bases had no gene match. Germline V lookup: CDR1 MNHNS, CDR2 SASEGT. The CDR3 DNA reads as TGTGCCAGCAGTTCCCAGTACGCGGACAGGGGATCCTCCACCTTC. Amino acids: CASSSQYADRGSSTF.

V and J are TRBV5-8 and TRBJ2-7; 10 bases match TRBD1. The CDR3 runs to 15 residues. Germline CDR1 is SGHTS and CDR2 is YDEGEE. Trimming removed 5 bases from V and 4 bases from J; junction bases left unmatched: 9. The CDR3 region is CASSPRDRGRYEQYF. CDR3 coding DNA: TGTGCCAGCAGTCCCCGGGACAGGGGAAGGTACGAGCAGTACTTC.

V is TRBV2 and J is TRBJ1-5; 9 bases are a match to TRBD1. Trimming at V came to 6 bases and at J to 7 bases, leaving 7 bases not matched to a gene. The CDR3 is 14 residues long. CDR1 is SNHLY, CDR2 FYNNEI, per germline. The CDR3 DNA reads as TGTGCCAGCAGCGAACAGGGGGCAAGGCAGCCCCAGCATTTT. Protein: CASSEQGARQPQHF.

V and J are TRBV5-8 and TRBJ2-7; D call uncertain. Germline V CDR1 and CDR2: SGHTS, YDEGEE. The CDR3 is made up of 13 amino acids. V was trimmed by 1 base and J by 7 bases, leaving 12 bases between them. In nucleotides, the CDR3 is TGTGCCAGCAGCTTGATAGGGTTGGGGGAGCAGTACTTC. Translated: CASSLIGLGEQYF.

This clone occurred a few times. The V call is TRBV7-2, the J call TRBJ1-2; 7 bases are shared with TRBD1. Germline V lookup: CDR1 SGHTA, CDR2 FQGNSA. This CDR3 comprises 14 residues. The V segment lost 0 bases and the J segment 5 bases; nucleotides outside the gene matches: 3. CDR3 in DNA: TGTGCCAGCAGCTTAGCCGGGACAGCTTATGGCTACACCTTC. Encoded protein: CASSLAGTAYGYTF.

The chain has TRBV28 and TRBJ1-5; no clear D. The CDR3 has 12 amino acids. V was clipped by 4 bases and J by 5 bases, with 6 bases between them. Germline V gene data show CDR1 as MDHEN and CDR2 as SYDVKM. The CDR3 reads CASSWVYQPQHF. CDR3 nucleotides: TGTGCCAGCAGTTGGGTCTATCAGCCCCAGCATTTT.

The chain is built from TRBV7-7 and TRBJ2-5, with D perhaps being TRBD1 or TRBD2 (5 bases each). This CDR3 contains 14 residues. Germline values: CDR1 SSHAT, CDR2 FNYEAQ (reference sequence). V was cut by 5 bases and J by 4 bases, with 14 bases left in between. The CDR3 DNA reads TGTGCCAGCAGCCCGGGACCTGGAGGAGAGACCCAGTACTTC. Translated, it gives CASSPGPGGETQYF.

The chain carries TRBV7-2 and TRBJ1-1; D remains ambiguous. Per the germline V gene, CDR1 is SGHTA and CDR2 is FQGNSA. V was trimmed by 5 bases and J by 1 base, leaving 8 bases between them. This CDR3 comprises 13 residues. DNA of the CDR3: TGTGCCAGCAGCGCCCAGGAGAACACTGAAGCTTTCTTT. Translated: CASSAQENTEAFF.

This chain connects TRBV7-9 to TRBJ1-5; 7 bases agree with TRBD1. V lost 4 bases, J lost 0 bases, and 3 bases stayed unmatched. This CDR3 has 15 residues. Per germline, CDR1 SEHNR and CDR2 FQNEAQ (reference sequence). In nucleotides, the CDR3 is TGTGCCAGCAGCTCGACAGGGAATAGCAATCAGCCCCAGCATTTT. As protein: CASSSTGNSNQPQHF. Full variable domain (remainder filled in from reference TRBV7-9 and TRBJ1-5): DTGVSQNPRHKITKRGQNVTFRCDPISEHNRLYWYRQTLGQGPEFLTYFQNEAQLEKSRLLSDRFSAERPKGSFSTLEIQRTEQGDSAMYLCASSSTGNSNQPQHFGDGTRLSIL.

The V and J genes are TRBV18 and TRBJ2-7, with TRBD1 as a possible D gene (6 bases). CDR1 is KGHSH and CDR2 is LQKENI in the germline V gene. The CDR3 contains 14 residues. V lost 0 bases, J lost 6 bases, and 12 bases lay in between. CDR3 amino acids: CASSPPSKGGEQYF. CDR3 nucleotide sequence: TGTGCCAGCTCACCACCCAGCAAAGGGGGCGAGCAGTACTTC.

This chain uses TRBV30 with TRBJ1-1; D unclear. The CDR3 spans 14 residues. V lost 1 base, J lost 0 bases, and 9 bases lay in between. The germline V gene has CDR1 GTSNPN and CDR2 SVGIG (reference sequence). The CDR3 sequence is CAWSAVLMNTEAFF. The CDR3 DNA reads as TGTGCCTGGAGTGCCGTCCTAATGAACACTGAAGCTTTCTTT.

This clone was observed a handful of times. The chain uses TRBV2 and TRBJ1-4, with D unresolved. Deletions cut 7 bases from V and 8 bases from J, with 20 bases between. This CDR3 contains 15 residues. Germline-derived CDR1 and CDR2 are SNHLY and FYNNEI. CDR3 region: CASTRDMGFGEKLFF. The CDR3 bases are TGTGCCAGCACCCGTGATATGGGATTCGGCGAAAAACTGTTTTTT.

The chain combines TRBV19 with TRBJ1-5; the D is unclear. This CDR3 is built from 14 residues. Deletions cut 6 bases from V and 2 bases from J, with 11 bases between. Per the germline V gene, CDR1 is LNHDA and CDR2 is SQIVND (reference sequence). Written as DNA, the CDR3 is TGTGCCAGTAGCCCCAAGGTGGGCAATCAGCCCCAGCATTTT. Protein sequence: CASSPKVGNQPQHF.

This chain uses TRBV27 with TRBJ1-2; D is unclear. Germline V lookup: CDR1 MNHEY, CDR2 SMNVEV (reference sequence). This CDR3 contains 13 residues. Trimming removed 2 bases from V and 6 bases from J, with 10 bases in between. In DNA form, the CDR3 reads TGTGCCAGCAGTTTAAAGGGCATCAATGGCTACACCTTC. It translates to CASSLKGINGYTF.

A single count supports this clone. This chain uses TRBV19 with TRBJ1-2; 7 bases align to TRBD1. Germline-derived CDR1 and CDR2 are LNHDA and SQIVND (reference sequence). CDR3 length: 14 residues. Trimming took 3 bases from V and 4 from J; bases not matched to a gene: 5. CDR3 coding DNA: TGTGCCAGTAGTATGAGGGGGCCACTCTATGGCTACACCTTC. Its translation: CASSMRGPLYGYTF.

The rearrangement uses TRBV6-6 and TRBJ2-7; D remains unclear. CDR1 is MNHNY, CDR2 SVGAGI, per germline (reference sequence). The CDR3 extends over 14 amino acids. V was cut by 5 bases and J by 1 base, with 12 bases left in between. CDR3 in DNA: TGTGCCAGCAGTCCCGAGATGGTGTCCTACGAGCAGTACTTC. It specifies CASSPEMVSYEQYF.

The rearrangement joins TRBV14 to TRBJ2-1, with D unclear. CDR3 length equals 14 residues. Germline V CDR1 and CDR2: SGHDN, FVKESK. Trimming cost V 1 base and J 1 base, with 5 bases left between them. DNA of the CDR3: TGTGCCAGCAGCCAAGGGTCATCCTACAATGAGCAGTTCTTC. It translates to CASSQGSSYNEQFF.

J is TRBJ2-3 and V is TRBV5-1, with D possibly being TRBD2 (6 bases). The CDR3 contains 15 residues. V was clipped by 3 bases and J by 2 bases, with 13 bases between them. CDR1 and CDR2 from the germline V gene are SGHRS and YFSETQ. The CDR3 bases are TGCGCCAGCAGCTCCCCGGGACTTAACACAGATACGCAGTATTTT. Translated: CASSSPGLNTDTQYF. The complete variable domain, with remaining parts taken from reference TRBV5-1 and TRBJ2-3, reads KAGVTQTPRYLIKTRGQQVTLSCSPISGHRSVSWYQQTPGQGLQFLFEYFSETQRNKGNFPGRFSGRQFSNSRSEMNVSTLELGDSALYLCASSSPGLNTDTQYFGPGTRLTVL.

The chain recombines TRBV7-7 with TRBJ2-7; D not certain. The ends were cut back, 1 base at V and 6 bases at J, with 10 bases in the middle. Per germline, CDR1 SSHAT and CDR2 FNYEAQ (reference sequence). There are 13 residues in the CDR3. CDR3 bases: TGTGCCAGCAGCTTAGGCCCATCGGTCGAGCAGTACTTC. This gives the protein CASSLGPSVEQYF. The full variable domain, its missing parts supplied by reference TRBV7-7 and TRBJ2-7, is GAGVSQSPRYKVTKRGQDVTLRCDPISSHATLYWYQQALGQGPEFLTYFNYEAQPDKSGLPSDRFSAERPEGSISTLTIQRTEQRDSAMYRCASSLGPSVEQYFGPGTRLTVT.